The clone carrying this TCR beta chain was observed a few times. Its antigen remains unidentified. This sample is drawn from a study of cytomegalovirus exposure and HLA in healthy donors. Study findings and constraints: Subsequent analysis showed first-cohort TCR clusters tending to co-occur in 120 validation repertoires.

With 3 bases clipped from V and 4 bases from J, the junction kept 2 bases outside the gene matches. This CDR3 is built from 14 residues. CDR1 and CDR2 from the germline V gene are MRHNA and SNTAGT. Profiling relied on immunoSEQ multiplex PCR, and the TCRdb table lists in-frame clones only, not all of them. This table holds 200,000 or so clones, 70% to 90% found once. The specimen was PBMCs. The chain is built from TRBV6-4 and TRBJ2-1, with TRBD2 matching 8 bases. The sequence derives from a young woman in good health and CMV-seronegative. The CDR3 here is CASSDSGTYNEQFF. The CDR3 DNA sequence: TGTGCCAGCAGTGATAGCGGGACTTACAATGAGCAGTTCTTC.